This T cell receptor (beta chain) was captured in a study of tumor-infiltrating lymphocytes in localized non-small cell lung cancer. As for the study in general: The cohort mixed smokers and never-smokers, several histologies, and some post-neoadjuvant-chemotherapy samples.

The CDR3 sequence is 12 residues long. Trimming stripped 5 bases from V and 4 bases from J, with 11 bases between. Germline lookup yields CDR1 GTSNPN and CDR2 SVGIG (reference sequence). The assay was immunoSEQ multiplex PCR, and TCRdb's table has in-frame clones only and misses some. Among roughly 13,000 clones listed, less than 75% were seen once. This receptor was obtained from a human donor with non-small cell lung cancer. The specimen was uninvolved lung tissue not adjacent to the tumor. This rearrangement joins TRBV30 to TRBJ2-5; D possibly corresponds to TRBD1 (5 bases). CDR3 sequence reads: CAWHRSAETQYF. Written as DNA, the CDR3 is TGTGCCTGGCACAGGAGCGCAGAGACCCAGTACTTC.